These 30 T cell receptor beta chains were all obtained from the same sample, sequenced in a study of OX40 agonist ivuxolimab in advanced cancers. TCRdb keeps only in-frame clones here, not all; method: immunoSEQ multiplex PCR. The sample shows 100,000 to 150,000 clones, approximately 90% of them seen only once. The specimen comprised CD4+ or CD8+ T cells sorted from blood, sampled in a trial of the OX40 agonist ivuxolimab. Source of these receptors: an adult with an advanced solid tumor such as melanoma, head and neck, liver or kidney cancer.

V usage is TRBV5-1 and J usage is TRBJ1-1, with 8 bases aligning to TRBD1. This CDR3 comprises 15 residues. CDR1 and CDR2 (germline): SGHRS, YFSETQ. V shed 0 bases and J 0 bases; nucleotides not matched to a gene: 1. Here the CDR3 reads CASSLGTGMNTEAFF. The DNA of the CDR3 is TGCGCCAGCAGCTTGGGGACAGGGATGAACACTGAAGCTTTCTTT.

The chain links TRBV6-5 to TRBJ1-1, with a possible D match to TRBD1 (5 bases). The V end lost 0 bases, the J end lost 5 bases, and 13 bases lay between the germline ends. From germline, CDR1 is MNHEY and CDR2 SVGAGI. This CDR3 contains 15 residues. DNA of the CDR3: TGTGCCAGCAGTTACTCGAATCGGGGGAAGACTGAAGCTTTCTTT. Protein: CASSYSNRGKTEAFF.

This rearrangement joins TRBV18 to TRBJ2-7; D is unclear. The germline CDR1 and CDR2 sequences are KGHSH and LQKENI. V gave up 6 bases and J gave up 5 bases, with 20 bases separating them. The CDR3 runs to 15 residues. The CDR3 nucleotides read TGTGCCAGCTCCCTCTTGGACGGCTATGCCCACGAGCAGTACTTC. Protein: CASSLLDGYAHEQYF. The complete variable domain, with remaining parts taken from reference TRBV18 and TRBJ2-7, reads NAGVMQNPRHLVRRRGQEARLRCSPMKGHSHVYWYRQLPEEGLKFMVYLQKENIIDESGMPKERFSAEFPKEGPSILRIQQVVRGDSAAYFCASSLLDGYAHEQYFGPGTRLTVT.

This sequence joins TRBV29-1 and TRBJ1-5; 11 positions agree with TRBD1. Germline V gives CDR1 SQVTM, CDR2 ANQGSEA. The ends lost 6 bases at V and 6 bases at J; junction bases unmatched: 1. The CDR3 consists of 12 residues. The CDR3: CSVGQGVQPQHF. In DNA, the CDR3 is TGCAGCGTGGGACAGGGGGTTCAGCCCCAGCATTTT.

Written as DNA, the CDR3 is TGTGCCAGCAGCACAAAACTAGCGGGAGAGACCCAGTACTTC. Its protein is CASSTKLAGETQYF. V is TRBV5-4 and J is TRBJ2-5; 9 bases line up with TRBD2. Germline V CDR1 and CDR2: SGHNT, YYREEE (reference sequence). This CDR3 comprises 14 residues. V was clipped by 4 bases and J by 4 bases; unmatched bases: 5.

The V and J genes are TRBV5-6 and TRBJ2-1; possible D gene TRBD2, 6 bases. From germline, CDR1 is SGHDT and CDR2 YYEEEE. CDR3 size: 14 residues. The germline V and J ends were trimmed by 6 bases and 7 bases, with 17 bases remaining between them. The CDR3 is CASILRREGNEQFF. The CDR3 nucleotides read TGTGCCAGCATCCTTCGGCGGGAAGGGAATGAGCAGTTCTTC.

This chain connects TRBV28 to TRBJ1-1, with D hard to call. CDR3 length: 14 residues. Germline V gene data show CDR1 as MDHEN and CDR2 as SYDVKM. Trimming cost V 3 bases and J 1 base, with 9 bases left between them. The CDR3 coding sequence is TGTGCCAGCAGTTTCGGGGTCCGGAACACTGAAGCTTTCTTT. It is translated as CASSFGVRNTEAFF.

The chain is built from TRBV30 and TRBJ1-4; D unresolved. With 0 bases removed from V and 10 bases from J, the gap between germline ends came to 21 bases. The germline V gene encodes CDR1 GTSNPN and CDR2 SVGIG (reference sequence). This CDR3 contains 16 residues. CDR3 bases: TGTGCCTGGAGTGTACTAACAGCGGGTAATGACGGAAAACTGTTTTTT. Translating gives CAWSVLTAGNDGKLFF. Complete variable domain (other parts from reference TRBV30 and TRBJ1-4): SQTIHQWPATLVQPVGSPLSLECTVEGTSNPNLYWYRQAAGRGLQLLFYSVGIGQISSEVPQNLSASRPQDRQFILSSKKLLLSDSGFYLCAWSVLTAGNDGKLFFGSGTQLSVL.

V usage is TRBV28 and J usage is TRBJ2-3; D not certain. This CDR3 is 14 amino acids long. Trimming took 2 bases from V and 2 from J, leaving 8 bases between them. The germline CDR1 and CDR2 sequences are MDHEN and SYDVKM. The CDR3 bases are TGTGCCAGCAGTTTAACGGATACCACAGATACGCAGTATTTT. Its protein is CASSLTDTTDTQYF.

The rearrangement links TRBV6-1 to TRBJ2-1; TRBD2 is a possible D gene (6 bases). This CDR3 region has 13 residues. V was clipped by 10 bases and J by 2 bases, with 12 bases between them. Germline loops: CDR1 MNHNS, CDR2 SASEGT. The CDR3 DNA is TGTGCCACAATGGCGGGAACCTACAATGAGCAGTTCTTC. Protein: CATMAGTYNEQFF.

This chain uses TRBV6-5 with TRBJ2-1; D may correspond to TRBD1 or TRBD2 (6 bases each). V lost 6 bases to trimming and J lost 6 bases, with 18 bases between them. Germline V gene lookup returns CDR1 MNHEY and CDR2 SVGAGI. There are 15 residues in the CDR3. In DNA form, the CDR3 reads TGTGCCAGCAGGCTGGGGGCGGGAACTCCCAATGAGCAGTTCTTC. It specifies CASRLGAGTPNEQFF.

V and J are TRBV4-2 and TRBJ1-2, with 7 positions matching TRBD1. V trimming: 4 bases; J trimming: 5 bases; junction bases outside the gene matches: 13. Germline values: CDR1 LGHNA, CDR2 YNFKEQ. CDR3 size: 16 residues. The CDR3 region has the DNA TGTGCCAGCAGCCGGGGACAGCCTAAGGAGGGGTATGGCTACACCTTC. Residues: CASSRGQPKEGYGYTF.

The chain recombines TRBV5-4 with TRBJ1-5; D unclear. The CDR3 sequence is 16 residues long. V was cut by 0 bases and J by 4 bases, with 14 bases left in between. The germline gives CDR1 SGHNT, CDR2 YYREEE (reference sequence). CDR3: CASSLGGRAQNQPQHF. In DNA, the CDR3 is TGTGCCAGCAGCTTGGGAGGGCGGGCACAAAATCAGCCCCAGCATTTT.

The sample holds one count of this clone. This chain uses TRBV6-1 with TRBJ1-5; D may be TRBD1 (6 bases). Deletions cut 10 bases from V and 1 base from J, with 14 bases between. The CDR3 covers 14 residues. CDR1 is MNHNS and CDR2 is SASEGT in the germline V gene. CDR3 nucleotides: TGTGCCACCTGGGGGGGGGCGAGCAATCAGCCCCAGCATTTT. Translation: CATWGGASNQPQHF.

The chain couples TRBV12-5 to TRBJ2-1, with TRBD1 identical over 9 bases. The CDR3 consists of 19 residues. Germline trimming cut 7 bases from V and 4 bases from J; bases unmatched to any gene: 20. The germline V gene encodes CDR1 LGHNT and CDR2 FRNRAP. The CDR3 nucleotides are TGTGCTAGTGTCTCCGGGACAGGGCCCAGCCTGACCCTATACAATGAGCAGTTCTTC. This gives the protein CASVSGTGPSLTLYNEQFF.

J is TRBJ1-1 and V is TRBV9; D is unresolved. Trimming left V 1 base short and J 5 bases short, with 9 bases between. Germline V CDR1 and CDR2: SGDLS, YYNGEE. The length of the CDR3 is 13 residues. As DNA, the CDR3 is TGTGCCAGCAGCGTATTGGCTGGGACTGAAGCTTTCTTT. It is translated as CASSVLAGTEAFF.

V gene TRBV19 combines with J gene TRBJ1-1, with D uncertain. Germline V gene data show CDR1 as LNHDA and CDR2 as SQIVND (reference sequence). The ends were cut back, 8 bases at V and 4 bases at J, with 14 bases in the middle. The CDR3 length is 13 residues. The CDR3, as DNA: TGTGCCAGTCGTCCGGACCTGGGCACTGAAGCTTTCTTT. Residues: CASRPDLGTEAFF.

The chain recombines TRBV10-1 with TRBJ1-5, with TRBD1 matching over 7 bases. The germline V gene has CDR1 WNHNN and CDR2 SYGVQD (reference sequence). CDR3 length equals 15 residues. V shed 3 bases and J 4 bases; nucleotides not matched to a gene: 6. The CDR3 region is CASSEGSGGNQPQHF. CDR3 nucleotides: TGCGCCAGCAGTGAAGGGTCAGGGGGTAATCAGCCCCAGCATTTT.

The genes are TRBV28 and TRBJ1-6, with a weak D call TRBD1 (5 bases). This CDR3 is 14 amino acids long. Per the germline V gene, CDR1 is MDHEN and CDR2 is SYDVKM. Trimming stripped 3 bases from V and 7 bases from J, with 10 bases between. The DNA of the CDR3 is TGTGCCAGCAGTTTCGGAGGGGAAAATTCACCCCTCCACTTT. This sequence encodes CASSFGGENSPLHF.

This clone appeared once. The J gene is TRBJ1-1, the V gene TRBV30; D unresolved. With 5 bases removed from V and 1 base from J, the gap between germline ends came to 11 bases. This CDR3 has 13 amino acids. CDR1 and CDR2 (germline): GTSNPN, SVGIG (reference sequence). The CDR3 DNA reads TGTGCCTGGGAGAGCCCCTCGAACACTGAAGCTTTCTTT. It translates to CAWESPSNTEAFF.

The sample holds one count of this clone. Germline is not matched at one junction end, which may reflect a read error. V gene TRBV28 combines with J gene TRBJ2-2, with 12 bases fitting TRBD2. The length of the CDR3 is 12 residues. Germline-derived CDR1 and CDR2 are MDHEN and SYDVKM. The CDR3 region has the DNA TGTGCCAGCAGGGCTACTAGCGGGAGGCGGAAGTTT. Its protein product is CASRATSGRRKF.

The chain links TRBV27 to TRBJ2-7; possibly TRBD1 or TRBD2 for D (6 bases each). The V gene lost 3 bases and the J gene lost 3 bases, with 15 bases spanning the gap. Per the germline V gene, CDR1 is MNHEY and CDR2 is SMNVEV (reference sequence). The CDR3 spans 15 residues. The CDR3 bases are TGTGCCAGCAGTTTCTATAGGGGGGCCGTCTACGAGCAGTACTTC. Protein product: CASSFYRGAVYEQYF.

The chain couples TRBV18 to TRBJ1-1; D possibly corresponds to TRBD1 (6 bases). From germline, CDR1 is KGHSH and CDR2 LQKENI. Trimming stripped 0 bases from V and 5 bases from J, with 16 bases between. The CDR3 is 16 residues long. For the CDR3, the DNA is TGTGCCAGCTCACCACCGACTCGGACAGTGAGGACTGAAGCTTTCTTT. Amino acids: CASSPPTRTVRTEAFF. The whole variable domain, filled in from reference TRBV18 and TRBJ1-1, reads NAGVMQNPRHLVRRRGQEARLRCSPMKGHSHVYWYRQLPEEGLKFMVYLQKENIIDESGMPKERFSAEFPKEGPSILRIQQVVRGDSAAYFCASSPPTRTVRTEAFFGQGTRLTVV.

The CDR3 loop reads CASSHQTGGLTYNEQFF. The CDR3 DNA reads TGCGCCAGCAGCCATCAAACGGGGGGGTTAACCTACAATGAGCAGTTCTTC. The V gene is TRBV4-3, the J gene TRBJ2-1; TRBD2 agrees at 8 bases. The CDR3 covers 17 residues. The V segment lost 3 bases and the J segment 2 bases; nucleotides outside the gene matches: 9. Germline V lookup: CDR1 LGHNA, CDR2 YSLEER.

The rearrangement uses TRBV27 and TRBJ2-3; either TRBD1 or TRBD2 may supply D (5 bases each). Trimming shortened V by 4 bases and J by 2 bases, and 13 bases separated the two germline ends. This CDR3 has 15 residues. Germline V lookup: CDR1 MNHEY, CDR2 SMNVEV (reference sequence). CDR3 nucleotide sequence: TGTGCCAGCAGTTATTTGGCCGGGACCACAGATACGCAGTATTTT. This encodes CASSYLAGTTDTQYF.

The genes are TRBV7-2 and TRBJ1-6, with D tentatively TRBD1 (5 bases). The CDR3 spans 15 residues. Trimming cost V 0 bases and J 10 bases, with 13 bases left between them. Germline V gene data show CDR1 as SGHTA and CDR2 as FQGNSA. The CDR3 bases are TGTGCCAGCAGCTTAGCGGGGGGTTCGGGATCACCCCTCCACTTT. It specifies CASSLAGGSGSPLHF.

This clone has just one count. This rearrangement joins TRBV10-3 to TRBJ2-5; tentatively, D is TRBD2 (6 bases). The J call may be incorrect, as the DNA end agrees better with TRBJ2-7. Germline V CDR1 and CDR2: ENHRY, SYGVKD. The CDR3 runs 14 residues. CDR3 sequence (DNA): TGTGCCATCTCCGGACTACCAGGTCCTAACGAGCAGTACTTC. This codes for CAISGLPGPNEQYF.

V usage is TRBV7-2 and J usage is TRBJ2-7, with a tentative D call TRBD1 (6 bases). Germline CDR1 is SGHTA and CDR2 is FQGNSA. CDR3 length: 17 residues. Trimming removed 3 bases at V and 2 bases at J, with 20 bases between. The CDR3 region has the DNA TGTGCCAGCAGCTTGCTCCACGGACAGTCGTACACCTACGAGCAGTACTTC. Amino acids: CASSLLHGQSYTYEQYF.

V gene TRBV9 combines with J gene TRBJ2-4; D gene uncertain. This CDR3 is 13 amino acids long. Trimming left V 0 bases short and J 2 bases short, with 3 bases between. Germline CDR1 reads SGDLS; CDR2 reads YYNGEE. This CDR3 is CASSVDPKNIQYF. Here the CDR3 DNA reads TGTGCCAGCAGCGTAGACCCCAAAAACATTCAGTACTTC.

The CDR3 DNA reads TGCACCAGCAGCCAAGATCGGAGGGTTCAGCCCCAGCATTTT. As protein: CTSSQDRRVQPQHF. The chain links TRBV1 to TRBJ1-5. TRBV1 is shown as a pseudogene. The length of the CDR3 is 14 residues.